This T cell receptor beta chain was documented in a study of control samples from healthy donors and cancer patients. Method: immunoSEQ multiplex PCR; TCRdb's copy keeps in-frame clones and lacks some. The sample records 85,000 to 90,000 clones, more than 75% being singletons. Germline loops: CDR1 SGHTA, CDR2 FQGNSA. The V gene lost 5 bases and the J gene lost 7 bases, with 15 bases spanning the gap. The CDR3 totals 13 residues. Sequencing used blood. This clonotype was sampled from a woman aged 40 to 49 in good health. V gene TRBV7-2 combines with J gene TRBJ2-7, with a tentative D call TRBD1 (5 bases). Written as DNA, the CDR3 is TGTGCCAGCAGCCCTTTAGGGGTAGGGGAGCAGTACTTC. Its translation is CASSPLGVGEQYF. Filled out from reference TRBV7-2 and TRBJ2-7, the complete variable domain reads GAGVSQSPSNKVTEKGKDVELRCDPISGHTALYWYRQSLGQGLEFLIYFQGNSAPDKSGLPSDRFSAERTGGSVSTLTIQRTQQEDSAVYLCASSPLGVGEQYFGPGTRLTVT.